The T cell receptor (beta chain) described here comes from a study of blood T cells in healthy people across ages. The wider study: Template switching caught about one barcoded beta molecule for each two T cells.

This clonotype was seen a few times. Its target is unknown. Study-level points and caveats: The long-lived group displayed more naive CD4+ cells, plus higher diversity, than the aged donors did.

Healthy Russian Caucasian donors spanned ages about 6 to 90 years. The second PCR ran about 7 to 12 cycles with a sample-barcoded 5' primer and J-beta primers. TCRdb processed the 5' RACE reads anew with MiXCR; each CDR3 protein has one entry. The sample lists over 1,500,000 distinct CDR3 sequences, 49% occurring once. The TCR comes from a woman aged 40 to 50 in good health. Material for sequencing was blood.

The CDR3 nucleotides are TGCAGTGCTAGATTCCGGGGGACCTCCTACAATGAGCAGTTCTTC. The encoded protein is CSARFRGTSYNEQFF. The V and J genes are TRBV20-1 and TRBJ2-1, with a possible D match to TRBD2 (6 bases). V was clipped by 2 bases and J by 0 bases, with 11 bases between them. CDR1 and CDR2 (germline): DFQATT, SNEGSKA (reference sequence). The CDR3 is made up of 15 amino acids.